The 17 T cell receptor beta chains presented below share a single source sample, sequenced in a study of molecular identifiers for immune sequencing clone quantification. One entry per CDR3 protein, called by TCRdb with MiXCR from the PCR reads. The table records about 10,000 distinct CDR3 sequences, 20% to 25% of them present only once. The sample taken for sequencing was naive CD8+ T cells from blood, with Jurkat cell RNA spiked in. As for subset: FACS-sorted CD8+CD4-CCR7+CD45RA+ naive T cells. The receptors here all came from a human donor in good health. Some libraries in this study had Jurkat cell RNA spiked in.

Only a few counts were recorded for this clonotype. This chain links TRBV28 with TRBJ2-5, with 7 bases aligning to TRBD1. J lost 5 bases, V lost 7 bases, and 13 bases had no gene match. Per the germline V gene, CDR1 is MDHEN and CDR2 is SYDVKM. The CDR3 sequence is 15 residues long. CDR3 in DNA: TGTGCCAGCACCCTTAACAGGGGCGGATGGGAGACCCAGTACTTC. Protein: CASTLNRGGWETQYF. Variable domain in full (rest from reference TRBV28 and TRBJ2-5): DVKVTQSSRYLVKRTGEKVFLECVQDMDHENMFWYRQDPGLGLRLIYFSYDVKMKEKGDIPEGYSVSREKKERFSLILESASTNQTSMYLCASTLNRGGWETQYFGPGTRLLVL.

This clonotype is medium-sized (0.01 to 0.1%). J is TRBJ2-2 and V is TRBV6-5; D is unclear. Germline assignment: CDR1 MNHEY and CDR2 SVGAGI. V lost 6 bases to trimming and J lost 0 bases, with 14 bases between them. This CDR3 has 16 amino acids. The CDR3 region has the DNA TGTGCCAGCAGGGAGAGCTACCTTTCGAACACCGGGGAGCTGTTTTTT. As protein: CASRESYLSNTGELFF.

This clonotype rates as medium-sized. V and J are TRBV14 and TRBJ2-7; no definite D call. The CDR3 runs to 13 residues. Per germline, CDR1 SGHDN and CDR2 FVKESK. V dropped 4 bases and J dropped 1 base, with 8 bases sitting between them. The CDR3 coding sequence is TGTGCCAGCAGCCTGCCTGGGTCCTACGAGCAGTACTTC. Its translation is CASSLPGSYEQYF.

This clonotype was detected a few times. CDR3 nucleotides: TGTGCCATCAGTGAGTCTCGGTCCGCGCAGTACTTC. Protein product: CAISESRSAQYF. This chain links TRBV10-3 with TRBJ2-7; D is undetermined. V was pared by 0 bases and J by 9 bases, with 9 bases between. This CDR3 spans 12 amino acids. Germline V gene lookup returns CDR1 ENHRY and CDR2 SYGVKD.

By share of the sample, this clonotype is medium-sized (0.01 to 0.1%). The rearrangement uses TRBV6-1 and TRBJ2-3, with D possibly being TRBD2 (5 bases). The CDR3 covers 15 residues. The ends were cut back, 4 bases at V and 1 base at J, with 12 bases in the middle. CDR1 and CDR2 from the germline V gene are MNHNS and SASEGT. The CDR3 region has the DNA TGTGCCAGCAGTGGCGCGAGCGGTGGCACAGATACGCAGTATTTT. Translation: CASSGASGGTDTQYF.

V gene TRBV6-5 combines with J gene TRBJ2-7, with D perhaps TRBD1 (5 bases). Per germline, CDR1 MNHEY and CDR2 SVGAGI. V lost 4 bases, J lost 3 bases, and 10 bases lay in between. This CDR3 spans 13 amino acids. The CDR3 DNA sequence: TGTGCCAGCAGTTTAAGACAGAACTACGAGCAGTACTTC. Its protein product is CASSLRQNYEQYF.

On this clonotype: The junction does not match germline at one end; this may be a read error. The chain couples TRBV7-2 to TRBJ2-2, with D unresolved. This CDR3 has 16 amino acids. CDR1 and CDR2 (germline): SGHTA, FQGNSA. The CDR3 DNA follows: TGCGCCAGCAGCTTAGTAGGCCCCCTTTACCCCGGGGAGCTGTTTTTT. Protein product: CASSLVGPLYPGELFF.

This clonotype showed up just once. A much larger clone is a single base away; this may be a read error. The chain links TRBV10-3 to TRBJ1-5; no firm D call. The CDR3 sequence is 12 residues long. Germline V gene lookup returns CDR1 ENHRY and CDR2 SYGVKD. For the CDR3, the DNA is TGTGCCATCGGTGACGGAAATCAGCCCCAGCATTTT. Amino acid sequence: CAIGDGNQPQHF.

CDR3 in DNA: TGTGCCAGCAGCCAACCCGGGACGGAATACCAAGAGACCCAGTACTTC. Residues: CASSQPGTEYQETQYF. The chain couples TRBV7-9 to TRBJ2-5, with D perhaps given as TRBD1 or TRBD2 (5 bases each). Germline V gene data show CDR1 as SEHNR and CDR2 as FQNEAQ (reference sequence). The ends were cut back, 5 bases at V and 0 bases at J, with 16 bases in the middle. This CDR3 region has 16 residues.

This clonotype was observed a few times. A clone one base away is much larger, so this may be a read error. The rearrangement joins TRBV5-1 to TRBJ2-5; TRBD2 is a possible D gene (5 bases). This CDR3 has 15 amino acids. The V end was cut by 4 bases, the J end by 3 bases, with 16 bases between. Germline V lookup: CDR1 SGHRS, CDR2 YFSETQ. CDR3 nucleotide sequence: TGCGCCAGCAGCGCCCCGGACTGGCCAAAAGAGACCCAGTACTTC. Protein product: CASSAPDWPKETQYF.

Notes on this clonotype: This could be a read error, since a much larger clone is one nucleotide away. V is TRBV15 and J is TRBJ1-4; a weak D match, TRBD1 (6 bases). Germline V lookup: CDR1 LNHNV, CDR2 YYDKDF (reference sequence). The CDR3 has 15 residues. CDR3 residues: CAPRGGIATNEKLFF. The CDR3 DNA reads TGTGCCCCCAGAGGGGGGATTGCAACTAATGAAAAACTGTTTTTT.

As concerns this clonotype: A much larger clonotype is one base distant, so this may be a read error. V is TRBV5-4 and J is TRBJ1-2; the match to TRBD1 covers 8 bases. This CDR3 region has 15 residues. V trimming: 4 bases; J trimming: 4 bases; junction bases outside the gene matches: 9. The germline V gene has CDR1 SGHNT and CDR2 YYREEE (reference sequence). CDR3 residues: CASSVGRGRSYGYTF. CDR3 bases: TGTGCCAGCAGCGTGGGCAGGGGGCGCAGCTATGGCTACACCTTC.

Notes on this clonotype: This sequence may be a read error, since a much larger clone differs from it by one base. The rearrangement joins TRBV2 to TRBJ2-1, with TRBD2 matching 9 bases. From germline, CDR1 is SNHLY and CDR2 FYNNEI. The CDR3 totals 18 residues. With 1 base clipped from V and 5 bases from J, the junction kept 12 bases outside the gene matches. Written as DNA, the CDR3 is TGTGCCAGCAGTGAAGGGCCCCTCTTAGCGGGAGCCCACAATGAGCAGTTCTTC. Translation gives CASSEGPLLAGAHNEQFF.

This clonotype has at least ten counts. The chain combines TRBV2 with TRBJ2-7; possibly TRBD2 for D (5 bases). The CDR3 covers 14 residues. CDR1 SNHLY and CDR2 FYNNEI come from the germline V gene. V lost 1 base, J lost 3 bases, and 10 bases lay in between. CDR3 DNA: TGTGCCAGCAGTGAAGTGATGGGAGACTACGAGCAGTACTTC. This encodes CASSEVMGDYEQYF.

Concerning this clonotype: It may be a read error: a sequence one base away is much more abundant. The V call is TRBV6-2 or TRBV6-3, the J call TRBJ1-5; a possible D gene is TRBD1 (5 bases). The CDR3 is 15 amino acids. Germline CDR1 and CDR2: MNHEY and SVGEGT. Trimming took 6 bases from V and 6 from J, leaving 18 bases between them. The CDR3 bases are TGTGCCAGCAGCCAAGGGACCCTTATGGGTCAGCCCCAGCATTTT. This gives the protein CASSQGTLMGQPQHF.

Only a few counts were recorded for this clonotype. A clone one base away is much larger, so this may be a read error. The V and J genes are TRBV20-1 and TRBJ2-7; weak D call: TRBD2 (6 bases). Deletions cut 3 bases from V and 2 bases from J, with 11 bases between. The CDR3 sequence is 13 residues long. Germline V gene sequence: CDR1 DFQATT, CDR2 SNEGSKA (reference sequence). CDR3 amino acids: CSARCGEAYEQYF. The CDR3 DNA reads as TGCAGTGCTAGGTGCGGGGAGGCCTACGAGCAGTACTTC.

This clonotype occurred many times. The CDR3 DNA reads as TGTGCCAGCAGCTTAGTCCCGGGGGGCGAGTACAATGAGCAGTTCTTC. This codes for CASSLVPGGEYNEQFF. The chain joins TRBV11-2 to TRBJ2-1; the D gene is possibly TRBD2 (7 bases). This CDR3 contains 16 residues. Germline CDR1 reads SGHAT; CDR2 reads FQNNGV. With 1 base removed from V and 4 bases from J, the gap between germline ends came to 14 bases.